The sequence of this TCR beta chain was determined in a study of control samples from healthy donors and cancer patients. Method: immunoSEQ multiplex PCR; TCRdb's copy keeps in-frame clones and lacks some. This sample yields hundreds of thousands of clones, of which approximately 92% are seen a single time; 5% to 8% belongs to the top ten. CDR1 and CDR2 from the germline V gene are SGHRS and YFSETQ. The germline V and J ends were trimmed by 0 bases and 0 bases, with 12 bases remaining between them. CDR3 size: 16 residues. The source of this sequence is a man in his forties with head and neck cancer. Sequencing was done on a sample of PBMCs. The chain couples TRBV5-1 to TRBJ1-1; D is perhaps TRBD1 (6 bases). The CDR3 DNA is TGCGCCAGCAGCTTGGTTTACAGGGTCATGAACACTGAAGCTTTCTTT. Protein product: CASSLVYRVMNTEAFF.